The next 25 T cell receptor beta chains were all read from a single sample in a study of Ad26.COV2.S vaccination and SARS-CoV-2 variants. Assay: immunoSEQ multiplex PCR; the TCRdb copy retains only in-frame clones and omits some. The data show about 460,000 clones, 80% to 90% seen once. Documented treatment: around 19 received Ad26.COV2.S at low or high dose, single or two shots; roughly five received placebo; per-sample allocation not given. Sampling was done on day 63 after the first vaccine or placebo injection. The source was peripheral blood, collected in a trial of Ad26.COV2.S vaccine versus placebo. All receptors come from a person between 18 and 60 years old who received the Ad26.COV2.S COVID-19 vaccine or a placebo.

The chain links TRBV5-6 to TRBJ1-1; D is unresolved. This CDR3 comprises 13 residues. V was cut by 1 base and J by 0 bases, with 4 bases left in between. Germline V gene sequence: CDR1 SGHDT, CDR2 YYEEEE. The CDR3 sequence: CASSLLLNTEAFF. Here the CDR3 DNA reads TGTGCCAGCAGCTTGCTCTTGAACACTGAAGCTTTCTTT.

The chain links TRBV29-1 to TRBJ2-7; tentatively, D is TRBD2 (6 bases). Trimming pared 5 bases from V and 12 bases from J, leaving 20 bases between. This CDR3 is 12 amino acids long. Germline CDR1 reads SQVTM; CDR2 reads ANQGSEA. The CDR3 is CSVTASESLMYF. The CDR3 DNA is TGCAGCGTTACGGCTAGCGAATCGTTAATGTACTTC.

J is TRBJ2-2 and V is TRBV4-1; 8 bases match TRBD1. Losses at the gene ends were 1 base for V and 3 bases for J; bases not matched to a gene: 10. Germline CDR1 reads MGHRA; CDR2 reads YSYEKL. The CDR3 spans 18 residues. The CDR3 nucleotides read TGCGCCAGCAGCCAAGGTACCCAGGGGGCTTCGTACACCGGGGAGCTGTTTTTT. Protein: CASSQGTQGASYTGELFF.

The V and J genes are TRBV7-8 and TRBJ1-2; the D is unclear. Per germline, CDR1 SGHVS and CDR2 FQNEAQ. Between the trimmed V and J ends, which lost 0 bases and 7 bases, there was a span of 18 bases. The CDR3 has 16 amino acids. The chain's CDR3 is CASSLALGGGRRGYTF. DNA for the CDR3: TGTGCCAGCAGCTTAGCGCTTGGAGGCGGGCGACGTGGCTACACCTTC.

This chain links TRBV6-2 or TRBV6-3 with TRBJ2-7; 10 positions match TRBD2. V lost 6 bases, J lost 5 bases, and 10 bases stayed unmatched. Looked up from germline, CDR1 is MNHEY and CDR2 is SVGEGT. This CDR3 spans 15 amino acids. The CDR3 loop reads CASSLSSGSFDEQYF. In nucleotides, the CDR3 is TGTGCCAGCAGCCTCTCTAGCGGGAGTTTTGACGAGCAGTACTTC.

The chain employs TRBV28 and TRBJ1-2; D is perhaps TRBD1 (6 bases). The ends were cut back, 5 bases at V and 0 bases at J, with 13 bases in the middle. CDR3 length: 15 residues. Germline V lookup: CDR1 MDHEN, CDR2 SYDVKM. As DNA, the CDR3 is TGTGCCAGCAGTACCCGGGACATAGCTAACTATGGCTACACCTTC. Its protein product is CASSTRDIANYGYTF.

The chain links TRBV2 to TRBJ1-1; no firm D call. Looked up from germline, CDR1 is SNHLY and CDR2 is FYNNEI. The CDR3 is 14 residues long. Trimming removed 4 bases from V and 0 bases from J, with 9 bases in between. The CDR3 here is CASSGTTVNTEAFF. CDR3 bases: TGTGCCAGCAGTGGAACGACGGTGAACACTGAAGCTTTCTTT.

This chain joins TRBV18 and TRBJ2-4, with a tentative D call TRBD1 (5 bases). Trimming took off 0 bases at V and 0 bases at J, with 12 bases between the two ends. Germline CDR1 and CDR2: KGHSH and LQKENI. The CDR3 covers 17 residues. As DNA, the CDR3 is TGTGCCAGCTCACCACCCGTTCAGGGCGCAGCCAAAAACATTCAGTACTTC. This encodes CASSPPVQGAAKNIQYF.

The rearrangement links TRBV2 to TRBJ2-5; 7 bases are shared with TRBD1. V lost 3 bases, J lost 5 bases, and 9 bases stayed unmatched. The germline CDR1 and CDR2 sequences are SNHLY and FYNNEI. The CDR3 has 15 residues. CDR3 in amino acids: CASSDQTGSRETQYF. CDR3 sequence (DNA): TGTGCCAGCAGTGACCAGACAGGGTCCAGGGAGACCCAGTACTTC.

This chain joins TRBV14 and TRBJ1-4; 7 nucleotides agree with TRBD1. Per germline, CDR1 SGHDN and CDR2 FVKESK. The CDR3 sequence is 16 residues long. J was trimmed by 6 bases and V by 3 bases; bases with no gene match: 10. The CDR3 DNA sequence: TGTGCCAGCAGCCAGACACCCAGGGGGAGGCATGAAAAACTGTTTTTT. Residues: CASSQTPRGRHEKLFF.

This clone occurred once. J is TRBJ2-2 and V is TRBV4-2; 10 nucleotides line up with TRBD2. This CDR3 is 19 amino acids long. Germline V gene data show CDR1 as LGHNA and CDR2 as YNFKEQ. V gave up 0 bases and J gave up 2 bases; unmatched junction bases: 9. CDR3: CASSQEAFWTSGNTGELFF. CDR3 nucleotides: TGTGCCAGCAGCCAAGAGGCGTTTTGGACTAGCGGTAACACCGGGGAGCTGTTTTTT.

The genes are TRBV4-1 and TRBJ2-1; D is possibly TRBD1 (6 bases). Trimming left V 2 bases short and J 5 bases short, with 13 bases between. The germline CDR1 and CDR2 sequences are MGHRA and YSYEKL. This CDR3 comprises 15 residues. The CDR3 loop is CASSQNRARDNEQFF. CDR3 sequence (DNA): TGCGCCAGCAGCCAAAACAGGGCCCGGGACAATGAGCAGTTCTTC.

V gene TRBV30 combines with J gene TRBJ1-5; D remains unclear. Per the germline V gene, CDR1 is GTSNPN and CDR2 is SVGIG (reference sequence). CDR3 length equals 14 residues. Between the trimmed V and J ends, which lost 0 bases and 4 bases, there was a span of 10 bases. This chain's CDR3 is CAWSVLMENQPQHF. CDR3 bases: TGTGCCTGGAGTGTACTGATGGAGAATCAGCCCCAGCATTTT.

The chain carries TRBV7-9 and TRBJ2-1; 8 bases match TRBD1. In germline, CDR1 is SEHNR, CDR2 FQNEAQ (reference sequence). CDR3 length: 15 residues. The trim removed 5 bases at V and 10 bases at J, leaving 13 bases unmatched. The CDR3 nucleotides read TGTGCCAGCAGCATACGGACAGGGCGGGGATGGGAGCAGTTCTTC. It yields the protein CASSIRTGRGWEQFF.

This chain connects TRBV29-1 to TRBJ2-1; D tentatively reads TRBD1 or TRBD2 (6 bases each). Deletions cut 2 bases from V and 6 bases from J, with 17 bases between. The germline gives CDR1 SQVTM, CDR2 ANQGSEA. The CDR3 totals 15 residues. The CDR3 is CSVERGARVSNEQFF. In DNA, the CDR3 is TGCAGCGTTGAAAGGGGGGCGAGAGTTTCCAATGAGCAGTTCTTC.

The genes are TRBV25-1 and TRBJ1-2; a possible D gene is TRBD1 (5 bases). With 2 bases removed from V and 3 bases from J, the gap between germline ends came to 10 bases. The CDR3 runs 14 residues. Germline CDR1 and CDR2: MGHDK and SYGVNS. CDR3 sequence reads: CASSEGRDHYGYTF. CDR3 DNA sequence: TGTGCCAGCAGTGAAGGACGGGACCACTATGGCTACACCTTC.

The genes are TRBV18 and TRBJ1-2; TRBD1 matches 7 bases. CDR1 KGHSH and CDR2 LQKENI come from the germline V gene. CDR3 size: 14 residues. J lost 4 bases, V lost 6 bases, and 8 bases had no gene match. The CDR3: CASSLKTGIYGYTF. CDR3 nucleotides: TGTGCCAGCTCTCTCAAGACAGGGATCTATGGCTACACCTTC.

This clone has only one observation. The rearrangement joins TRBV4-1 to TRBJ2-3, with D possibly matching TRBD2 (5 bases). The CDR3 runs 13 residues. Trimming shortened V by 5 bases and J by 2 bases, and 8 bases separated the two germline ends. Per the germline V gene, CDR1 is MGHRA and CDR2 is YSYEKL. CDR3 bases: TGCGCCAGCAGCGCGGGCCCCACAGATACGCAGTATTTT. Amino acids: CASSAGPTDTQYF.

The rearrangement joins TRBV12-3 or TRBV12-4 to TRBJ1-2, with D hard to call. The CDR3 is made up of 13 amino acids. The V end lost 6 bases, the J end lost 3 bases, and 11 bases lay between the germline ends. The CDR3 sequence: CASRPGRYYGYTF. CDR3 bases: TGTGCCAGCAGGCCCGGACGGTACTATGGCTACACCTTC.

This chain joins TRBV15 and TRBJ1-1; no reliable D call. The CDR3 has 14 amino acids. V was trimmed by 0 bases and J by 6 bases, leaving 11 bases between them. Germline-derived CDR1 and CDR2 are LNHNV and YYDKDF (reference sequence). CDR3 loop: CATSRDVGRPEAFF. The DNA of the CDR3 is TGTGCCACCAGCAGAGATGTGGGGAGGCCTGAAGCTTTCTTT. Variable domain in full (rest from reference TRBV15 and TRBJ1-1): DAMVIQNPRYQVTQFGKPVTLSCSQTLNHNVMYWYQQKSSQAPKLLFHYYDKDFNNEADTPDNFQSRRPNTSFCFLDIRSPGLGDTAMYLCATSRDVGRPEAFFGQGTRLTVV.

This clone was detected only once. The chain carries TRBV10-2 and TRBJ2-1, with 8 bases that match TRBD2. J gave up 2 bases and V 6 bases, and 6 bases lay outside the gene matches. CDR1 and CDR2 from the germline V gene are WSHSY and SAAADI. The CDR3 consists of 15 residues. The CDR3 DNA is TGCGCCAGCAGCACCACTAGCGGAGCCTACAATGAGCAGTTCTTC. This sequence encodes CASSTTSGAYNEQFF.

The chain uses TRBV11-2 and TRBJ2-7, with D possibly TRBD2 on 6 matching bases. This CDR3 spans 15 amino acids. Germline V gives CDR1 SGHAT, CDR2 FQNNGV. V lost 1 base, J lost 0 bases, and 10 bases lay in between. The CDR3, as DNA: TGTGCCAGCAGCTTAGTGCGGGACCCCTCCTACGAGCAGTACTTC. Its translation: CASSLVRDPSYEQYF.

The chain couples TRBV6-5 to TRBJ2-6; D not resolved. The CDR3 runs to 15 residues. CDR1 and CDR2 (germline): MNHEY, SVGAGI. V was cut by 5 bases and J by 0 bases, with 8 bases left in between. The CDR3 protein is CASSKLSSGANVLTF. In nucleotides, the CDR3 is TGTGCCAGCAGTAAACTAAGCTCTGGGGCCAACGTCCTGACTTTC.

This sequence joins TRBV18 and TRBJ1-1; D gene uncertain. The CDR3 length is 15 residues. Looked up from germline, CDR1 is KGHSH and CDR2 is LQKENI. V was clipped by 3 bases and J by 2 bases, with 13 bases between them. CDR3 protein: CASSPVGQDNTEAFF. In DNA form, the CDR3 reads TGTGCCAGCTCACCTGTTGGTCAGGACAACACTGAAGCTTTCTTT.

The table lists this clone with a count of one. This rearrangement joins TRBV19 to TRBJ2-3; maybe TRBD2 (6 bases). The CDR3 spans 16 residues. Looked up from germline, CDR1 is LNHDA and CDR2 is SQIVND (reference sequence). Between the trimmed V and J ends, which lost 6 bases and 2 bases, there was a span of 18 bases. The CDR3 nucleotides are TGTGCCAGTAGGGGGGGAAGGGGCCGCATCACAGATACGCAGTATTTT. This encodes CASRGGRGRITDTQYF.